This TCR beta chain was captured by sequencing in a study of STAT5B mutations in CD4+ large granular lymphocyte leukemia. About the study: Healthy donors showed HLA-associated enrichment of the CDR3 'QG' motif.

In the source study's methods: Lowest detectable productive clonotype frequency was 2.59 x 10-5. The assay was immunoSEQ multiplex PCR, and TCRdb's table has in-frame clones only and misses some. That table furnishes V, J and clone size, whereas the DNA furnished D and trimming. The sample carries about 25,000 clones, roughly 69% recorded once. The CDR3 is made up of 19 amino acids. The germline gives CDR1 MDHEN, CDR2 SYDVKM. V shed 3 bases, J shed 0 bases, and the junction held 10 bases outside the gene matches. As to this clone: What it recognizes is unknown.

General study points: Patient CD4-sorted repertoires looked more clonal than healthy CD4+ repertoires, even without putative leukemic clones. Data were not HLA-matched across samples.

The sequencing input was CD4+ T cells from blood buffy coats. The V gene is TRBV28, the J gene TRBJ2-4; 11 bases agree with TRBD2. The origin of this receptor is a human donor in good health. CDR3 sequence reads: CASSLAFRTSGLAKNIQYF. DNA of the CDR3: TGTGCCAGCAGTTTGGCCTTCCGGACTAGCGGGCTAGCCAAAAACATTCAGTACTTC.